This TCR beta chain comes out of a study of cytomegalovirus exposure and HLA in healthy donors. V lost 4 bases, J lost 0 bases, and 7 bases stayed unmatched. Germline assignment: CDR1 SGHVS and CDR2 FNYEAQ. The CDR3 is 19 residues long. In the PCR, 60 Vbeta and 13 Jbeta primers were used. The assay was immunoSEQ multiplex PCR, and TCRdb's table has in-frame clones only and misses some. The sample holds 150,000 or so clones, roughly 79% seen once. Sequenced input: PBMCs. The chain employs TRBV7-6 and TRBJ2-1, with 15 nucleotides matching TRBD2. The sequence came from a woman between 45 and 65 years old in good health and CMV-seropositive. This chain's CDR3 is CASSSWGLAGGSSYNEQFF. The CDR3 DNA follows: TGTGCCAGCAGCTCCTGGGGACTAGCGGGGGGCAGCTCCTACAATGAGCAGTTCTTC.